The 23 T cell receptor beta chains below come from one sample, sequenced in a study of T cell clusters in autoimmune cytopenias. Each sample's input was 200 to 300 ng genomic DNA, 35,000 to 40,000 genome equivalents. One tube held mixed TRB-A and TRB-B primer pools for touch-down PCR. Reprocessing the multiplex PCR reads, TCRdb reports a single entry for every CDR3 protein and omits DNA. This sample's table has about 15,000 distinct CDR3 sequences. The sequenced material came from peripheral blood. The receptor source for this set is a human donor with an autoimmune cytopenia or autoimmune hepatitis (not recorded which).

The CDR3 protein is CASSTSQGISF. The genes are TRBV6-5 and TRBJ1-5; the D gene TCRdb calls, TRBD1, cannot be checked with no DNA. This CDR3 spans 11 amino acids. Per germline, CDR1 MNHEY and CDR2 SVGAGI.

The chain employs TRBV5-4 and TRBJ2-5; TCRdb's assignment of TRBD2 cannot be checked, as there is no DNA. CDR3 size: 14 residues. Per germline, CDR1 SGHNT and CDR2 YYREEE (reference sequence). The CDR3 loop reads CASSRSGSGQTQYF.

The rearrangement uses TRBV7-6 and TRBJ2-3; the D call from TCRdb, TRBD1, cannot be confirmed without DNA. The germline V gene encodes CDR1 SGHVS and CDR2 FNYEAQ. The CDR3 loop spans 14 amino acids. The CDR3 sequence is CASRPGHSTDTQYF.

The chain has TRBV6-1 and TRBJ1-5; the TCRdb D gene call, TRBD1, has no DNA to confirm it. Germline CDR1 MNHNS, CDR2 SASEGT. The CDR3 is 14 residues long. CDR3 protein: CASSEGRGYQPQHF.

The CDR3 is CASSWRGLQGTDTQYF. This sequence joins TRBV6-5 and TRBJ2-3; TCRdb reports TRBD2, a call that lacks DNA to check it against. The CDR3 covers 16 residues. Germline-derived CDR1 and CDR2 are MNHEY and SVGAGI.

This chain connects TRBV5-4 to TRBJ2-7; TCRdb returns TRBD2, unconfirmable since there is no DNA. Per the germline V gene, CDR1 is SGHNT and CDR2 is YYREEE (reference sequence). The CDR3 runs to 15 residues. CDR3 residues: CASSRTSGTPYEQYF.

The V gene is TRBV10-3, the J gene TRBJ2-5; checking the TCRdb D call of TRBD2 is not possible without DNA. This CDR3 has 15 amino acids. Germline V lookup: CDR1 ENHRY, CDR2 SYGVKD. This chain's CDR3 is CASRTSGGAGETQYF.

CDR3 region: CASSYSFGRAAGEQFF. The J gene is TRBJ2-1, the V gene TRBV6-5; TCRdb selects TRBD2, and the lack of DNA leaves this call unchecked. The CDR3 contains 16 residues. Germline CDR1 reads MNHEY; CDR2 reads SVGAGI.

This clonotype ranks as medium-sized in terms of frequency. This rearrangement joins TRBV6-5 to TRBJ2-6. The CDR3 extends over 15 amino acids. The germline V gene has CDR1 MNHEY and CDR2 SVGAGI. The CDR3 sequence is CASSYSPPGANVLTF.

The genes are TRBV12-3 or TRBV12-4 and TRBJ1-2; the TCRdb call, TRBD1, lacks DNA for checking. The CDR3 covers 13 residues. CDR3 loop: CASSLGGGYGYTF.

By frequency, this clonotype is medium-sized. V and J are TRBV6-5 and TRBJ2-1. The CDR3 runs 12 residues. Germline CDR1 reads MNHEY; CDR2 reads SVGAGI. The CDR3 loop reads CASSYSNNEQFF.

The chain joins TRBV20-1 to TRBJ2-5; without DNA, the TCRdb call of TRBD1 cannot be checked. This CDR3 is 16 amino acids long. The germline V gene encodes CDR1 DFQATT and CDR2 SNEGSKA (reference sequence). The CDR3 reads CSARVSAAWAGETQYF.

V usage is TRBV6-6 and J usage is TRBJ2-1; TCRdb reports TRBD1, a call that lacks DNA to check it against. Germline values: CDR1 MNHNY, CDR2 SVGAGI (reference sequence). The CDR3 is made up of 13 amino acids. The CDR3 sequence is CASSPGTSKKQFF.

The chain recombines TRBV27 with TRBJ1-2. CDR1 is MNHEY and CDR2 is SMNVEV in the germline V gene (reference sequence). The CDR3 sequence is 13 residues long. Here the CDR3 reads CASSSYFGDGYTF.

Its frequency marks this clonotype as medium-sized. The chain joins TRBV6-6 to TRBJ1-1; TCRdb's D call of TRBD1 is untestable without DNA. CDR3 length equals 13 residues. Per the germline V gene, CDR1 is MNHNY and CDR2 is SVGAGI (reference sequence). The CDR3 loop is CASRTGWDTEAFF.

The chain employs TRBV5-4 and TRBJ1-6; TCRdb names TRBD1, which stays unverified in the absence of DNA. Per germline, CDR1 SGHNT and CDR2 YYREEE (reference sequence). CDR3 size: 13 residues. The CDR3 sequence is CASSRTLQDPLHF.

This clonotype ranks as medium-sized (0.01 to 0.1%) in terms of frequency. This chain uses TRBV29-1 with TRBJ2-2; TCRdb selects TRBD2, and the lack of DNA leaves this call unchecked. Germline assignment: CDR1 SQVTM and CDR2 ANQGSEA. CDR3 length: 15 residues. Here the CDR3 reads CSVDLAGGSTGELFF.

This chain links TRBV18 with TRBJ1-3; as DNA is missing, the TRBD1 call by TCRdb cannot be tested. This CDR3 region has 16 residues. The germline V gene has CDR1 KGHSH and CDR2 LQKENI. This CDR3 reads CASSPNGGGPGNTIYF.

This clonotype shows up as medium-sized by frequency. This chain links TRBV19 with TRBJ2-1; absent DNA, TCRdb's TRBD1 call cannot be checked. CDR3 length: 12 amino acids. Germline-derived CDR1 and CDR2 are LNHDA and SQIVND (reference sequence). The CDR3 here is CASSDQGNEQFF.

The chain recombines TRBV19 with TRBJ1-2; absent DNA, TCRdb's TRBD1 call cannot be checked. Germline CDR1 is LNHDA and CDR2 is SQIVND (reference sequence). CDR3 length: 15 amino acids. CDR3 loop: CASSTYPPSTHGYTF. Full variable domain (remainder filled in from reference TRBV19 and TRBJ1-2): DGGITQSPKYLFRKEGQNVTLSCEQNLNHDAMYWYRQDPGQGLRLIYYSQIVNDFQKGDIAEGYSVSREKKESFPLTVTSAQKNPTAFYLCASSTYPPSTHGYTFGSGTRLTVV.

The chain combines TRBV7-6 with TRBJ1-2; checking the TCRdb D call of TRBD1 is not possible without DNA. Per the germline V gene, CDR1 is SGHVS and CDR2 is FNYEAQ. The CDR3 extends over 17 amino acids. CDR3 region: CASSLAPWGVANYGYTF.

V and J are TRBV11-1 and TRBJ2-7; TCRdb selects TRBD1, and the lack of DNA leaves this call unchecked. Per the germline V gene, CDR1 is SGHAT and CDR2 is FQDESV (reference sequence). This CDR3 spans 14 amino acids. The chain's CDR3 is CASSSGTEGPEQYF. The entire variable domain, with the rest obtained from reference TRBV11-1 and TRBJ2-7, is as follows: EAEVAQSPRYKITEKSQAVAFWCDPISGHATLYWYRQILGQGPELLVQFQDESVVDDSQLPKDRFSAERLKGVDSTLKIQPAELGDSAMYLCASSSGTEGPEQYFGPGTRLTVT.

The chain combines TRBV7-6 with TRBJ2-5; the D call of TRBD2 rests on TCRdb alone, since no DNA is present to check it. This CDR3 has 16 amino acids. The germline gives CDR1 SGHVS, CDR2 FNYEAQ. Here the CDR3 reads CASSFLLAGVGETQYF.